This T cell receptor beta chain was found in a study of shared clonotypes between healthy human individuals. It was CD45RO-negative cells, positively selected for CCR7, that made up naive CD8 cells, with terminally differentiated effector memory CD45RA+ cells excluded. Donation came from healthy HIV-negative adults that had no recent acute infections or vaccinations. Data came from immunoSEQ multiplex PCR; TCRdb stores just in-frame clones and leaves some out. Among about 2 million clones listed, approximately 94% were seen once. Trimming pared 5 bases from V and 3 bases from J, leaving 14 bases between. This CDR3 is 14 amino acids long. Germline loops: CDR1 MNHEY, CDR2 SMNVEV (reference sequence).

This sequence originates from a man aged 18 to 29 in good health. J is TRBJ2-7 and V is TRBV27; D is perhaps TRBD2 (6 bases). The source material was naive CD8+ T cells sorted from blood. The CDR3 region is CASSPVWGDYEQYF. Written as DNA, the CDR3 is TGTGCCAGCAGTCCCGTTTGGGGGGACTACGAGCAGTACTTC.